This T cell receptor beta chain was sequenced for a study of T cell responses to AZD1222 COVID-19 vaccine. V dropped 0 bases and J dropped 5; count of bases not matched to a gene: 5. This CDR3 has 15 amino acids. CDR1 and CDR2 (germline): LGHDT, YNNKEL (reference sequence). TCRdb's copy holds only in-frame clones and misses some; the assay was immunoSEQ multiplex PCR. The data contain about 140,000 clones, about 90% of them seen just once; the ten biggest clones take up over 4%. Of note for this clone: Its antigen remains unknown.

Study results and limitations: Unmutated variant regions reportedly attract nearly half of all spike-specific TCRs. Only 6 or 7 people who got AZD1222 tested seropositive at baseline.

The sample was peripheral blood, taken 28 days after the second AZD1222 dose. J is TRBJ2-7 and V is TRBV3-1 (or the pseudogene TRBV3-2); TRBD1 matches at 9 bases. This clonotype originated in an adult who received the AZD1222 COVID-19 vaccine. The CDR3 loop is CASSQDRDRVNEQYF. Here the CDR3 DNA reads TGTGCCAGCAGCCAAGACCGGGACAGGGTGAACGAGCAGTACTTC.